The 8 T cell receptor beta chains below all came from one sample that was sequenced in a study of OX40 agonist ivuxolimab in advanced cancers. TCRdb keeps only in-frame clones here, not all; method: immunoSEQ multiplex PCR. Among approximately 10,000 clones listed, roughly 70% were seen once. The specimen comprised CD4+ or CD8+ T cells sorted from blood, sampled in a trial of the OX40 agonist ivuxolimab. The source of these receptors is an adult with an advanced solid tumor such as melanoma, head and neck, liver or kidney cancer.

This clone was seen more than once but under ten times. J is TRBJ1-6 and V is TRBV7-3, with 7 bases lining up with TRBD1. CDR1 and CDR2 from the germline V gene are SGHTA and FQGTGA. The CDR3 is made up of 14 amino acids. V lost 5 bases and J lost 6; bases outside the gene matches: 4. The CDR3 is CASSQGQSNSPLHF. As DNA, the CDR3 is TGTGCCAGCAGCCAGGGACAGAGTAATTCACCCCTCCACTTT.

The CDR3 reads CASSESPANSPLHF. DNA of the CDR3: TGTGCCAGCAGTGAATCTCCAGCGAATTCACCCCTCCACTTT. The chain joins TRBV6-5 to TRBJ1-6; D remains unclear. Germline CDR1 MNHEY, CDR2 SVGAGI. V was cut by 5 bases and J by 7 bases, with 12 bases left in between. CDR3 length: 14 residues.

The chain uses TRBV29-1 and TRBJ2-1, with D possibly TRBD1 on 6 matching bases. The V and J ends lost 6 bases and 7 bases respectively, with 22 bases between them. The germline V gene has CDR1 SQVTM and CDR2 ANQGSEA. This CDR3 is built from 15 residues. The CDR3 reads CSVLTGQGLWNEQFF. In DNA, the CDR3 is TGCAGCGTCCTGACCGGGCAGGGGTTGTGGAATGAGCAGTTCTTC.

The chain links TRBV9 to TRBJ2-2; unclear D gene. Trimming pared 2 bases from V and 4 bases from J, leaving 6 bases between. The CDR3 sequence is 13 residues long. Germline V gives CDR1 SGDLS, CDR2 YYNGEE. DNA of the CDR3: TGTGCCAGCAGCGTTTGGGGCACCGGGGAGCTGTTTTTT. Residues: CASSVWGTGELFF.

The chain uses TRBV13 and TRBJ1-1, with unresolved D. From germline, CDR1 is PRHDT and CDR2 FYEKMQ (reference sequence). This CDR3 contains 13 residues. Trimming left V 3 bases short and J 1 base short, with 6 bases between. The CDR3 DNA reads TGTGCCAGCAGCTTGGTCCCGAACACTGAAGCTTTCTTT. Its translation: CASSLVPNTEAFF.

V and J are TRBV5-1 and TRBJ2-7; D gene unclear. Per the germline V gene, CDR1 is SGHRS and CDR2 is YFSETQ. The CDR3 is 12 residues long. The V gene lost 0 bases and the J gene lost 10 bases, with 11 bases spanning the gap. CDR3 region: CASSLDGLDQYF. CDR3 sequence (DNA): TGCGCCAGCAGCTTGGACGGTCTGGATCAGTACTTC. Full variable domain (remainder filled in from reference TRBV5-1 and TRBJ2-7): KAGVTQTPRYLIKTRGQQVTLSCSPISGHRSVSWYQQTPGQGLQFLFEYFSETQRNKGNFPGRFSGRQFSNSRSEMNVSTLELGDSALYLCASSLDGLDQYFGPGTRLTVT.

The chain combines TRBV4-1 with TRBJ2-1, with 11 bases fitting TRBD2. Germline V gives CDR1 MGHRA, CDR2 YSYEKL. The CDR3 contains 16 residues. V was pared by 4 bases and J by 7 bases, with 9 bases of the junction left unmatched. The CDR3 bases are TGCGCCAGCAGCCTTCTAGCGGGAGGCAATACAAATGAGCAGTTCTTC. This encodes CASSLLAGGNTNEQFF.

The rearrangement uses TRBV6-5 and TRBJ2-7, with 9 bases lining up with TRBD2. Germline values: CDR1 MNHEY, CDR2 SVGAGI. V shed 4 bases and J 3 bases; nucleotides not matched to a gene: 4. CDR3 size: 14 residues. This CDR3 is CASSFAGGGYEQYF. CDR3 bases: TGTGCCAGCAGTTTCGCGGGGGGGGGCTACGAGCAGTACTTC.